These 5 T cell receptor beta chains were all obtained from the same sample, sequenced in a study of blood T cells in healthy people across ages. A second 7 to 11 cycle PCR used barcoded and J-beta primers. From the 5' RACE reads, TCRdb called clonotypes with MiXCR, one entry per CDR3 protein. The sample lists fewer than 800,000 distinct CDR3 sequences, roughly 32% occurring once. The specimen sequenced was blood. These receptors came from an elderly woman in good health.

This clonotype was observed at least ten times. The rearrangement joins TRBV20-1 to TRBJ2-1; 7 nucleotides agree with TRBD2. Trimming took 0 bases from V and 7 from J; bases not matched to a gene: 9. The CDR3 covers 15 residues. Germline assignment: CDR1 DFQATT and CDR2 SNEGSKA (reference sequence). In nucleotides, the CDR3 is TGCAGTGCTAGAGATTCGAGCGGGGCGGGGAATGAGCAGTTCTTC. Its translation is CSARDSSGAGNEQFF.

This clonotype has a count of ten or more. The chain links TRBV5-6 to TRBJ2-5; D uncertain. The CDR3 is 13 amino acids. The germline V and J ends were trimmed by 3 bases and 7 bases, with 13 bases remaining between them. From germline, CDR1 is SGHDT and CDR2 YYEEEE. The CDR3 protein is CASSSDWVATQYF. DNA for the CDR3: TGTGCCAGCAGCTCCGACTGGGTGGCGACCCAGTACTTC. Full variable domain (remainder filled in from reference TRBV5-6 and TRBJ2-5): DAGVTQSPTHLIKTRGQQVTLRCSPKSGHDTVSWYQQALGQGPQFIFQYYEEEERQRGNFPDRFSGHQFPNYSSELNVNALLLGDSALYLCASSSDWVATQYFGPGTRLLVL.

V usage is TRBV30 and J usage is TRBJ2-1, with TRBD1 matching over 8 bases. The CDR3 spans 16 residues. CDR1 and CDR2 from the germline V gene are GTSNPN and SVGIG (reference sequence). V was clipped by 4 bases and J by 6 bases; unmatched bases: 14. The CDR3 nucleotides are TGTGCCTGGACCGGATGGGGCAGGGGGCCCGGCAATGAGCAGTTCTTC. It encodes CAWTGWGRGPGNEQFF.

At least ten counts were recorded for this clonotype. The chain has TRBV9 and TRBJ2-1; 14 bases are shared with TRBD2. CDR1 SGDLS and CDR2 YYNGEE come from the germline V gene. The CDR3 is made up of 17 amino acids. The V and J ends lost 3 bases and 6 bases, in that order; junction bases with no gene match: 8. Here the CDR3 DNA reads TGTGCCAGCAGCGGCGGGACTAGCGGGGGCCTTGGCAATGAGCAGTTCTTC. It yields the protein CASSGGTSGGLGNEQFF. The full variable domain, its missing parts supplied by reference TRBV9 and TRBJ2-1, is DSGVTQTPKHLITATGQRVTLRCSPRSGDLSVYWYQQSLDQGLQFLIQYYNGEERAKGNILERFSAQQFPDLHSELNLSSLELGDSALYFCASSGGTSGGLGNEQFFGPGTRLTVL.

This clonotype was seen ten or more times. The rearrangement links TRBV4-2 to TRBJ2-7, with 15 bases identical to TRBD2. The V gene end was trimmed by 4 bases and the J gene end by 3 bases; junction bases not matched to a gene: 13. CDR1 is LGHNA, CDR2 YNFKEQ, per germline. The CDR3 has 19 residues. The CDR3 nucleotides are TGTGCCAGCAGCCCCTTGGGGACTAGCGGGGGGACTCGGAACTACGAGCAGTACTTC. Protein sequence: CASSPLGTSGGTRNYEQYF.